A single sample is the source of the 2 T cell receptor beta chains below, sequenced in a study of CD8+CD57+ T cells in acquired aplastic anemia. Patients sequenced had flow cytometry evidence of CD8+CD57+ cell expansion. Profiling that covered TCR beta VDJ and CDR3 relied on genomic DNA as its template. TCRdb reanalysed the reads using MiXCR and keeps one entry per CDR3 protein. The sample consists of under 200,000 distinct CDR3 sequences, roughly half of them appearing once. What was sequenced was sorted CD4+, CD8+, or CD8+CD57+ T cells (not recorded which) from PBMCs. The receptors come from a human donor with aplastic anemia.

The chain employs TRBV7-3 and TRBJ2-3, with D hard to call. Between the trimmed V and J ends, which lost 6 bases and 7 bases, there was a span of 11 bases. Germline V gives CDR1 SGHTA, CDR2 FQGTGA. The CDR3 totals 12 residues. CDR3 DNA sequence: TGTGCCAGCAGTCCCGCTACCAATACGCAGTATTTT. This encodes CASSPATNTQYF. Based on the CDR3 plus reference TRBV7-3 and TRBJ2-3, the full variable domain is GAGVSQTPSNKVTEKGKYVELRCDPISGHTALYWYRQSLGQGPEFLIYFQGTGAADDSGLPNDRFFAVRPEGSVSTLKIQRTERGDSAVYLCASSPATNTQYFGPGTRLTVL.

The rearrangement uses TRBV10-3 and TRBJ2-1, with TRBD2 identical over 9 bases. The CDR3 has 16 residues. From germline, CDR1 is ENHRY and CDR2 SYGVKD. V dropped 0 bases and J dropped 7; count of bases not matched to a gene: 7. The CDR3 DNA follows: TGTGCCATCAGTGAGTCGCTGGCGGGAGGGGTGAATGAGCAGTTCTTC. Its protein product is CAISESLAGGVNEQFF.